Described below is a single T cell receptor beta chain sequence and its context. This clonotype was seen just once. What this receptor recognizes is not known. Base quality data are lacking; no much larger clone is found one base away. One read yields weak evidence. TCRdb shows the sequencer as Illumina HiSeq 2500. Quantitative 5'-RACE with molecular barcodes was used to prepare TCR beta libraries. Under the source paper's analysis protocol: A new computational method based on a probabilistic model of VDJ rearrangement was used to identify disease-linked TCR variants. TCRdb reprocessing: public reads trimmed at Q25 with fastp, clones called with MiXCR, in-frame beta chains kept. Identical CDR3 protein sequences are pooled into one entry, listed with their most common genes and DNA. TCRdb, not the original authors, processed these V and J calls. The sample records fewer than 130,000 distinct CDR3 sequences, approximately 25% of which are singletons. The ten largest make up about 12% of the sample.

The CDR1 and CDR2 encoded by the germline V gene are MNHNS and SASEGT. The cysteine opens and the phenylalanine closes a CDR3 of 13 amino acids. Only the CDR3 region is kept as DNA, spanning 39 bases read in frame from base 1. At the junction V is shortened by 4 bases and J by 4 bases, with 8 bases in between. For each ankylosing spondylitis patient, the synovial fluid sample was matched to a blood sample from that same patient. These data belong to a study of CD8 T cells in ankylosing spondylitis (dated by TCRdb to about 2017). Regarding the research as a whole: To find TCR variants linked to disease, the study profiled T cell receptor beta repertoires in ankylosing spondylitis patients and healthy donors. Peripheral blood was sampled, and synovial fluid was additionally collected from ankylosing spondylitis patients. The full study cohort was made up of approximately 27 ankylosing spondylitis patients and about a hundred healthy donors. What the research found in general, with its limitations: Significant enrichment of the disease-linked clones was reported in matched synovial fluid samples from ankylosing spondylitis patients. In peripheral blood, the disease-linked clones were found at relatively low frequencies and had a CD8+ phenotype. Some motif variants had previously been reported in the synovial fluid and blood of reactive arthritis patients, which suggests shared mechanisms of disease initiation. A TCR beta motif of eight highly homologous amino acid variants appeared characteristic of blood from ankylosing spondylitis patients.

The sequence joins TRBV6-1 to TRBJ1-3; the D segment cannot be called with confidence. Sequenced input: synovial fluid, either unsorted or a sorted T cell fraction (not recorded which). This clonotype originated in a male donor with ankylosing spondylitis. CDR3 sequence: CASSGVKGNTIYF. The nucleotides are TGTGCCAGCAGTGGGGTTAAGGGAAACACCATATATTTT.